This T cell receptor beta chain is drawn from a study of CD8 T cells in ankylosing spondylitis. Germline V CDR1 and CDR2: SGHAT, FQNNGV. The CDR3 length is 14 residues. Trimming pared 4 bases from V and 8 bases from J, leaving 15 bases between. Libraries for TCR beta were made by quantitative 5'-RACE with molecular barcodes. TCRdb reanalysed the 5' RACE reads using MiXCR and keeps one entry per CDR3 protein. The sample comprises approximately 250,000 distinct CDR3 sequences, 20% to 30% of which are singletons, and 0.5% to 0.75% rests with the top ten. This clonotype originated in a male donor with ankylosing spondylitis or in good health (not recorded which). Sequences were obtained from blood, either unsorted or a sorted T cell fraction (not recorded which). The chain has TRBV11-2 and TRBJ2-1; maybe TRBD2 (7 bases). CDR3: CASSYDRTRDEQFF. CDR3 coding DNA: TGTGCCAGCAGCTACGACAGGACTAGGGATGAGCAGTTCTTC.